This entry lists 13 T cell receptor beta chains sequenced from one sample in a study of blood T cell repertoires in COVID-19. Profiled with immunoSEQ multiplex PCR; TCRdb holds only in-frame clones, not every one. The sample holds about 94,000 clones, 80% seen once. The specimen sequenced was peripheral blood. The receptor source for this set is a human donor in a cohort sampled during active COVID-19.

The CDR3 DNA reads as TGCACCAGCAGCCATAAGATAGCGGGAGAGACCCAGTACTTC. Amino acid sequence: CTSSHKIAGETQYF. The chain has TRBV1 and TRBJ2-5; TRBD2 reflects the table's D call only, with no check against the DNA. TRBV1 is labeled a pseudogene. This CDR3 comprises 14 residues.

This clone has a handful of counts. The chain joins TRBV5-1 to TRBJ1-3; D may be TRBD1 (6 bases). Germline V lookup: CDR1 SGHRS, CDR2 YFSETQ. V lost 4 bases to trimming and J lost 0 bases, with 14 bases between them. The CDR3 contains 16 residues. The CDR3 protein is CASSKDSPGSGNTIYF. The DNA of the CDR3 is TGCGCCAGCAGCAAGGACAGCCCAGGCTCTGGAAACACCATATATTTT.

This rearrangement joins TRBV24-1 to TRBJ2-6; weak D call: TRBD2 (5 bases). V lost 6 bases and J lost 4, with 12 bases in between. This CDR3 is built from 15 residues. Germline V gene data show CDR1 as KGHDR and CDR2 as SFDVKD. Here the CDR3 reads CATSTASGGANVLTF. The CDR3 DNA is TGTGCCACCAGTACTGCCTCGGGGGGGGCCAACGTCCTGACTTTC.

This clone came up once. The chain couples TRBV6-6 to TRBJ2-7, with D perhaps TRBD1 (6 bases). The CDR3 spans 14 residues. Per germline, CDR1 MNHNY and CDR2 SVGAGI (reference sequence). Trimming shortened V by 7 bases and J by 2 bases, and 15 bases separated the two germline ends. CDR3 in amino acids: CASNFPDSPYEQYF. CDR3 sequence (DNA): TGTGCCAGCAACTTCCCGGACAGCCCCTACGAGCAGTACTTC.

V is TRBV5-1 and J is TRBJ2-7; TRBD2 aligns across 13 bases. V gave up 0 bases and J gave up 5 bases; unmatched junction bases: 5. The V gene's germline CDR1 is SGHRS and CDR2 YFSETQ. The CDR3 has 16 amino acids. The CDR3 spells CASSLVRTSGGHEQYF. In DNA form, the CDR3 reads TGCGCCAGCAGCTTGGTTCGGACTAGCGGGGGCCACGAGCAGTACTTC.

The chain recombines TRBV5-6 with TRBJ2-7; TRBD1 matches 7 bases. CDR1 and CDR2 from the germline V gene are SGHDT and YYEEEE. Germline trimming cut 4 bases from V and 6 bases from J; bases unmatched to any gene: 10. This CDR3 is 14 amino acids long. CDR3 residues: CASSIRDRVGEQYF. CDR3 bases: TGTGCCAGCAGCATCCGAGACAGGGTTGGCGAGCAGTACTTC.

This clone was seen a handful of times. The V gene is TRBV5-1, the J gene TRBJ2-2, with no clear D. V was trimmed by 1 base and J by 1 base, leaving 11 bases between them. The germline CDR1 and CDR2 sequences are SGHRS and YFSETQ. This CDR3 is built from 16 residues. DNA for the CDR3: TGCGCCAGCAGCTTGTATGCGGTTAGGAACACCGGGGAGCTGTTTTTT. It is translated as CASSLYAVRNTGELFF.

The chain uses TRBV28 and TRBJ2-7; D perhaps matches TRBD2 (5 bases). Trimming shortened V by 3 bases and J by 2 bases, and 11 bases separated the two germline ends. Germline-derived CDR1 and CDR2 are MDHEN and SYDVKM. The CDR3 runs to 14 residues. The CDR3 region has the DNA TGTGCCAGCAGTTTTAGTCGGAGGCCCTACGAGCAGTACTTC. Translation: CASSFSRRPYEQYF.

The chain combines TRBV5-5 with TRBJ2-1; no reliable D call. CDR3 length: 15 amino acids. Deletions cut 1 base from V and 2 bases from J, with 10 bases between. Germline values: CDR1 SGHKS, CDR2 YYEKEE (reference sequence). The CDR3 reads CASSLKRETYNEQFF. CDR3 coding DNA: TGTGCCAGCAGCTTGAAGCGAGAAACCTACAATGAGCAGTTCTTC.

The sample holds one count of this clone. The chain uses TRBV18 and TRBJ2-5, with D uncertain. In germline, CDR1 is KGHSH, CDR2 LQKENI. The CDR3 loop spans 13 amino acids. Trimming removed 0 bases at V and 5 bases at J, with 7 bases between. The CDR3 spells CASSPPNSETQYF. CDR3 coding DNA: TGTGCCAGCTCACCACCGAACAGCGAGACCCAGTACTTC.

This clone appeared a few times. V gene TRBV19 combines with J gene TRBJ2-7, with 11 positions matching TRBD1. Germline CDR1 reads LNHDA; CDR2 reads SQIVND (reference sequence). V shed 5 bases, J shed 9 bases, and the junction held 12 bases outside the gene matches. There are 15 residues in the CDR3. CDR3 bases: TGTGCCAGTAGTTTCCCCCCCAGGACAGGGGGCGTGCAGTACTTC. Residues: CASSFPPRTGGVQYF.

The CDR3 bases are TGTGCCAGCAGCTCGGTCGAGAGCAGGGAGCTGTTTTTT. Translated: CASSSVESRELFF. The rearrangement links TRBV11-2 to TRBJ2-2; D not resolved. V was pared by 4 bases and J by 9 bases, with 12 bases between. This CDR3 is built from 13 residues. Per the germline V gene, CDR1 is SGHAT and CDR2 is FQNNGV.

This clone has a single count. The chain couples TRBV7-7 to TRBJ1-3, with 11 positions matching TRBD1. This CDR3 has 15 residues. The V and J ends lost 6 bases and 4 bases, in that order; junction bases with no gene match: 5. Germline loops: CDR1 SSHAT, CDR2 FNYEAQ (reference sequence). The CDR3 here is CASSAGQGAGNTIYF. In nucleotides, the CDR3 is TGTGCCAGCAGTGCCGGACAGGGGGCAGGAAACACCATATATTTT. The full variable domain, rest sourced from reference TRBV7-7 and TRBJ1-3, is GAGVSQSPRYKVTKRGQDVTLRCDPISSHATLYWYQQALGQGPEFLTYFNYEAQPDKSGLPSDRFSAERPEGSISTLTIQRTEQRDSAMYRCASSAGQGAGNTIYFGEGSWLTVV.